Listed below are T cell receptor beta chains from one sample, sequenced in a study of T cells in Graves' hyperthyroidism and ophthalmopathy. TCRdb recomputed calls from the multiplex PCR reads with MiXCR, one row per CDR3 protein. The sample records over 450,000 distinct CDR3 sequences, about 15% being singletons. Specimen: blood. The receptors stem from a young woman with Graves' ophthalmopathy. Each CDR3 is given with its conserved first and last residue. A D gene is named only where the DNA matches it firmly. Some rows have no size entry. The others give once, few or many, or a class for an expanded clone.

V	size	D	J	DNA	CDR3
TRBV20-1	many	-	TRBJ2-1	TGCAGTGCTAGCAGGGTATCCGGGGACAATGAGCAGTTCTTC	CSASRVSGDNEQFF
TRBV28	-	-	TRBJ1-5	TGTGCCAGCAGATCCGGTATAGATAGCAATCAGCCCCAGCATTTT	CASRSGIDSNQPQHF
TRBV5-1	many	TRBD1	TRBJ2-2	TGCGCCAGCAGCTCCACTGGACAGGGTGTGGTCGGGGAGCTGTTTTTT	CASSSTGQGVVGELFF
TRBV15	few	-	TRBJ2-5	TGTGCCACCAGCAGAGATACTGAGACCCAGTACTTC	CATSRDTETQYF
TRBV20-1	many	-	TRBJ1-5	TGCAGTGCTAGAGAAGGAGGGAGTGGCAATCAGCCCCAGCATTTT	CSAREGGSGNQPQHF
TRBV7-6	-	-	TRBJ1-1	TGTGCCAGCAGCCCAACGCCGGACGGAGTATCGAACACTGAAGCTTTCTTT	CASSPTPDGVSNTEAFF
TRBV11-2	many	-	TRBJ2-7	TGTGCCAGCAGCTTAGAAGCGGAGGAATCCTACGAGCAGTACTTC	CASSLEAEESYEQYF
TRBV7-2	many	-	TRBJ2-7	TGTGCCAGCAGCTTAAACGGGGGACAGTCCCCGGGATACGAGCAGTACTTC	CASSLNGGQSPGYEQYF
TRBV28	many	TRBD1	TRBJ1-2	TGTGCCAGCAGCTCAACCGGGACAGCCATCTATGGCTACACCTTC	CASSSTGTAIYGYTF
TRBV4-2	few	-	TRBJ1-4	TGTGCCAGCAGCCAAGAGGGGAGGGGCTCTCGTGAAAAACTGTTTTTT	CASSQEGRGSREKLFF
TRBV5-1	-	-	TRBJ2-2	TGCGCCAGCAGCCCCCTCAGCGGCGGGGGCCTTAACACCGGGGAGCTGTTTTTT	CASSPLSGGGLNTGELFF
TRBV2	many	-	TRBJ2-7	TGTGCCAGCAGTTACAAGACTGTTTACGAGCAGTACTTC	CASSYKTVYEQYF
TRBV28	-	-	TRBJ1-3	TGTGCCAGCAGCTTCCGGACAATTGGTGGCGGAAAAAGGGACACCATATATTTT	CASSFRTIGGGKRDTIYF
TRBV4-3	many	TRBD2	TRBJ2-1	TGCGCCAGCAGCCAAGATACTAGCGGGGCTCCCTATGAGCAGTTCTTC	CASSQDTSGAPYEQFF
TRBV7-9	few	-	TRBJ2-1	TGTGCCAGCAGCTTAGTAACTGGCTCCTACAATGAGCAGTTCTTC	CASSLVTGSYNEQFF
TRBV28	many	-	TRBJ2-7	TGTGCCAGCAGTTTCAGCAGGGCGCCGTACGAGCAGTACTTC	CASSFSRAPYEQYF
TRBV27	many	TRBD1	TRBJ1-6	TGTGCCAGCAGCCCATCATACAGGGGGCGAAATTCACCCCTCCACTTT	CASSPSYRGRNSPLHF
TRBV9	-	TRBD2	TRBJ2-5	TGTGCCAGCAGCGCGGGGGGGCCCCAAGAGACCCAGTACTTC	CASSAGGPQETQYF
TRBV5-1	many	-	TRBJ2-1	TGCGCCAGCGGGCGGAGCTACAATGAGCAGTTCTTC	CASGRSYNEQFF
TRBV7-3	-	TRBD1	TRBJ1-1	TGTGCCAGCAGCTTAGACGCCAGGGGGGAAGCTTTCTTT	CASSLDARGEAFF
TRBV30	-	-	TRBJ2-7	TGTGCCTGGAGCACAGAGCTTATCTCTACCTACGAGCAGTACTTC	CAWSTELISTYEQYF
TRBV27	many	-	TRBJ2-5	TGTGCCAGCAGTCCCGCGGAGGAAGAGACCCAGTACTTC	CASSPAEEETQYF
TRBV4-1	-	TRBD1	TRBJ1-2	TGCGCCAGCAGGACACCCGGGACAGGCACCTATGGCTACACCTTC	CASRTPGTGTYGYTF
TRBV29-1	few	TRBD1	TRBJ1-2	TGCAGCGTTGAGATAAGACAGGGGCCTCTCAATAACTATGGCTACACCTTC	CSVEIRQGPLNNYGYTF
TRBV5-1	-	-	TRBJ1-4	TGCGCCAGCAGCGTGTCCGAGCAACAGGCGCATGAAAAACTGTTTTTT	CASSVSEQQAHEKLFF
TRBV14	-	-	TRBJ2-1	TGTGCCAGCAGTGTAGCGGCAGTGCCCTACAATGAGCAGTTCTTC	CASSVAAVPYNEQFF
TRBV2	many	TRBD2	TRBJ2-3	TGTGCCAGCAGTGAACCCCGGGAGGGAGCGGGGGGCACAGATACGCAGTATTTT	CASSEPREGAGGTDTQYF
TRBV2	many	-	TRBJ2-3	TGTGCCAGCAGTGAAGCGCCAGGTATCACAGATACGCAGTATTTT	CASSEAPGITDTQYF
TRBV20-1	many	-	TRBJ1-1	TGCAGTGCGACGGGCGGGACACAGAACACTGAAGCTTTCTTT	CSATGGTQNTEAFF
TRBV27	few	TRBD1	TRBJ2-1	TGTGCCAGCAGCCAAGGACAGGGGAGCCGGGACAATGAGCAGTTCTTC	CASSQGQGSRDNEQFF
TRBV3-1	few	-	TRBJ1-1	TGTGCCAGCAGCCAATGGGGGCTAAAATCGAACACTGAAGCTTTCTTT	CASSQWGLKSNTEAFF
TRBV5-1	many	-	TRBJ2-7	TGCGCCAGCAGCTTGGGAGGGAGCGGCTACGAGCAGTACTTC	CASSLGGSGYEQYF
TRBV5-1	few	-	TRBJ1-5	TGCGCCAGCAGCTTGGCCTCAGGGGCCGGTCAGCCCCAGCATTTT	CASSLASGAGQPQHF